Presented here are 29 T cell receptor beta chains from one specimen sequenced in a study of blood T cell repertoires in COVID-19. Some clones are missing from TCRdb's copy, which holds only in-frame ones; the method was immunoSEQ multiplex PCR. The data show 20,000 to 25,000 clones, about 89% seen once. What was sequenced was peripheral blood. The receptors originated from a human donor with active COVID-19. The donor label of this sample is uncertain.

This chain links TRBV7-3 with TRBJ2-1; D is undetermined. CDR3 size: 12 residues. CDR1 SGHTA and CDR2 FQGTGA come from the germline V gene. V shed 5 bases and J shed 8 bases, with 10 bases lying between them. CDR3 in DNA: TGTGCCAGCAGCACCACCGGTTATGAGCAGTTCTTC. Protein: CASSTTGYEQFF. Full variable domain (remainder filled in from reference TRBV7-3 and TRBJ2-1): GAGVSQTPSNKVTEKGKYVELRCDPISGHTALYWYRQSLGQGPEFLIYFQGTGAADDSGLPNDRFFAVRPEGSVSTLKIQRTERGDSAVYLCASSTTGYEQFFGPGTRLTVL.

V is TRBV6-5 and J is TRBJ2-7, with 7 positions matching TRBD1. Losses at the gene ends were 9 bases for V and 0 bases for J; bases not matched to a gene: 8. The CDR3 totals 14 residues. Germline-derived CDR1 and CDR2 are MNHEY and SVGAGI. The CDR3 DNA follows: TGTGCCAGTGTAGACAGGGCAGGCTCCTACGAGCAGTACTTC. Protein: CASVDRAGSYEQYF.

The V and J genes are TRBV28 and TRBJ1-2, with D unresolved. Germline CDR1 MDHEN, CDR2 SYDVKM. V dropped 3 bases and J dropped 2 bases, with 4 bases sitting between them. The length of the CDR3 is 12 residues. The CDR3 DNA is TGTGCCAGCAGTTTTATAAACTATGGCTACACCTTC. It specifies CASSFINYGYTF.

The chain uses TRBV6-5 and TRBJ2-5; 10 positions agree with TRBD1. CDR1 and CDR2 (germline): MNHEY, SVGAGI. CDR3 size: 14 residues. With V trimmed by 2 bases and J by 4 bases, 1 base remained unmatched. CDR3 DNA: TGTGCCAGCAGTTACGGGACAGGGGTAGAGACCCAGTACTTC. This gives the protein CASSYGTGVETQYF.

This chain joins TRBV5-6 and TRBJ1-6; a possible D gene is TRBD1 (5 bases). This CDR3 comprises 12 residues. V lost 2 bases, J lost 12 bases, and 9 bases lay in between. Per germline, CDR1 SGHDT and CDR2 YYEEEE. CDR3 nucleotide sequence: TGTGCCAGCAGCTTCGGGGGGGGACCCCTCCACTTT. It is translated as CASSFGGGPLHF.

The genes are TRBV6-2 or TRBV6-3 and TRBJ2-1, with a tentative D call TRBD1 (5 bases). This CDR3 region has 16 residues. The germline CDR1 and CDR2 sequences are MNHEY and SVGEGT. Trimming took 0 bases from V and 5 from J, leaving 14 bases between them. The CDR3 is CASSYSSRVGDNEQFF. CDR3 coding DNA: TGTGCCAGCAGTTACTCTTCCAGGGTAGGGGACAATGAGCAGTTCTTC.

CDR3 amino acids: CASTIGGSNEKLFF. For the CDR3, the DNA is TGTGCCAGCACCATCGGGGGGTCTAATGAAAAACTGTTTTTT. The V and J genes are TRBV5-4 and TRBJ1-4; possible D gene TRBD1, 5 bases. The CDR3 is 14 amino acids. The V and J ends lost 6 bases and 3 bases respectively, with 12 bases between them. CDR1 SGHNT and CDR2 YYREEE come from the germline V gene (reference sequence).

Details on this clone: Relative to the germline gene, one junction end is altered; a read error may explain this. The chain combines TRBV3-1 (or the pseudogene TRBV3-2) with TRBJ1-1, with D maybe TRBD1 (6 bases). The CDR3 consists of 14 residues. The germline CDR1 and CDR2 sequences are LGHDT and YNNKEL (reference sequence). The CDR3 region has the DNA TGTGCCAGCACCCAAGGGGGAGGTGACACTGAAGCTTTCTTT. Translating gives CASTQGGGDTEAFF.

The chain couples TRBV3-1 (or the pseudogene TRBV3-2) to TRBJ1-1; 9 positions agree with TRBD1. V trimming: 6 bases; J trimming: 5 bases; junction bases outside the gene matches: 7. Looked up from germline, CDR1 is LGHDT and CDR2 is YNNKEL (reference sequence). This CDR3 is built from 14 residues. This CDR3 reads CASRGQGFGTEAFF. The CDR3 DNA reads TGTGCCAGCAGGGGACAGGGATTTGGGACTGAAGCTTTCTTT.

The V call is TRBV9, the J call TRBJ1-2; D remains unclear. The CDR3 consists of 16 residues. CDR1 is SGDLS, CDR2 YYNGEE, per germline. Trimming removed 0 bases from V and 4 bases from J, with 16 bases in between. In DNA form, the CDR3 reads TGTGCCAGCAGCGTAGTTCCGGAGAAGACTTTCTATGGCTACACCTTC. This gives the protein CASSVVPEKTFYGYTF.

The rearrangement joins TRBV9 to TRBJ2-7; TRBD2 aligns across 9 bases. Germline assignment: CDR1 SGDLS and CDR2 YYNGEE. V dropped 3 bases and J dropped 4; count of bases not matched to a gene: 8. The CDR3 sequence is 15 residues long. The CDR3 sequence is CASSAASGTTYEQYF. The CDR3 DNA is TGTGCCAGCAGCGCAGCTAGCGGGACCACATACGAGCAGTACTTC.

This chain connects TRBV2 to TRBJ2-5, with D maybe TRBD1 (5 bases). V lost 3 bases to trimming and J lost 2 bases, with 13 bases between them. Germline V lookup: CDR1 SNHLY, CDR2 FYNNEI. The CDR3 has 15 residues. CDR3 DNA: TGTGCCAGCAGTGAGGTCAGGGCCACACAAGAGACCCAGTACTTC. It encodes CASSEVRATQETQYF.

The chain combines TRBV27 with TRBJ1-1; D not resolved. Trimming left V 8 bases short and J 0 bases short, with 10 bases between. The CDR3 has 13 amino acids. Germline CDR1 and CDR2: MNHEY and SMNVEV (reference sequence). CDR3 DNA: TGTGCCAGCCGCCGACTGATGAACACTGAAGCTTTCTTT. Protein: CASRRLMNTEAFF.

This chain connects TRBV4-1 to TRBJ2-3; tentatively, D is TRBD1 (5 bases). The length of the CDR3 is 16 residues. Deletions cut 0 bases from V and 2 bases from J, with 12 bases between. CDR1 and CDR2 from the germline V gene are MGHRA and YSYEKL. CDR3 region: CASSQDLTDFTDTQYF. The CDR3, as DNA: TGCGCCAGCAGCCAAGATTTGACAGATTTCACAGATACGCAGTATTTT.

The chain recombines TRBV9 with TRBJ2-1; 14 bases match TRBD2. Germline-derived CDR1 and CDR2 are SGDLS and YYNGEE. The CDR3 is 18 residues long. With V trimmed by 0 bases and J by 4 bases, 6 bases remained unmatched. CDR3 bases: TGTGCCAGCAGCGTAGCCCCGGGACTAGCGGGGGTATACAATGAGCAGTTCTTC. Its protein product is CASSVAPGLAGVYNEQFF.

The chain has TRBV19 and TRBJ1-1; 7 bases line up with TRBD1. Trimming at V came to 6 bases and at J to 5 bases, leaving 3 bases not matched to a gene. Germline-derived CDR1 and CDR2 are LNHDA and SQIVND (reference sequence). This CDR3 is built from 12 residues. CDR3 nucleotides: TGTGCCAGTAGGACAGGGAGAACTGAAGCTTTCTTT. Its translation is CASRTGRTEAFF.

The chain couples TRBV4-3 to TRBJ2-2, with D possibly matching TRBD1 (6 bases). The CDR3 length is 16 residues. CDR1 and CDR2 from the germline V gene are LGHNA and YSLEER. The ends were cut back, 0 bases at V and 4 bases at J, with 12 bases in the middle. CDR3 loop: CASSQEGGRVTGELFF. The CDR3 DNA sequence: TGCGCCAGCAGCCAAGAAGGGGGAAGGGTCACCGGGGAGCTGTTTTTT.

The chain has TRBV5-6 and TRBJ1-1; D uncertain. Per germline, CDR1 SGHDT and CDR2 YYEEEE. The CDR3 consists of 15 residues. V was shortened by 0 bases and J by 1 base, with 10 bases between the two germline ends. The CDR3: CASSLADDWNTEAFF. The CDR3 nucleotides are TGTGCCAGCAGCTTGGCTGACGACTGGAACACTGAAGCTTTCTTT.

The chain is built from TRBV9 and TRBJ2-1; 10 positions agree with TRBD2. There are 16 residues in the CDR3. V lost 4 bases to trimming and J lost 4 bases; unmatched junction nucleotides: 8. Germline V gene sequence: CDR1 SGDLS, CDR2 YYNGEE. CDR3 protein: CASSIRTSGLYNEQFF. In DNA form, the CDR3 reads TGTGCCAGCAGCATTCGGACTAGCGGTTTATACAATGAGCAGTTCTTC.

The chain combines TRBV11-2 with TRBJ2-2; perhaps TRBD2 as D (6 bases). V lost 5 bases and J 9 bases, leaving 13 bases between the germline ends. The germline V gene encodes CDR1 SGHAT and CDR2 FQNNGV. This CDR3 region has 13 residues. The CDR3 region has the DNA TGTGCCAGCAGCCCCAACGCGGGATGGGAGCTGTTTTTT. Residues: CASSPNAGWELFF.

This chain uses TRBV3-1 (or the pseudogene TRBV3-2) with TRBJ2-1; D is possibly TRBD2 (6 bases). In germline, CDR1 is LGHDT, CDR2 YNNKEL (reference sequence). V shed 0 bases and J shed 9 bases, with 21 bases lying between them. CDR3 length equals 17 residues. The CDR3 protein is CASSQDNSGVSAIEQFF. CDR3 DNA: TGTGCCAGCAGCCAAGATAATTCGGGAGTTTCGGCGATTGAGCAGTTCTTC.

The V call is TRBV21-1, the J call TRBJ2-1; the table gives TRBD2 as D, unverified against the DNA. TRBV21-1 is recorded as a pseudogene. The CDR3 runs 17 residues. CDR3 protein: CASSPLTSGSSYNEQFF. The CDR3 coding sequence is TGTGCCAGCAGCCCCCTGACTAGCGGGAGCTCCTACAATGAGCAGTTCTTC.

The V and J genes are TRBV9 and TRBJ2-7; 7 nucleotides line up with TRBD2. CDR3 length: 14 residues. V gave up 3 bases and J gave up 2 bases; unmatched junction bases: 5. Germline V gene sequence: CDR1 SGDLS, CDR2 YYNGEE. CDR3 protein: CASSASTSTYEQYF. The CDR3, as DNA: TGTGCCAGCAGCGCCTCGACTAGCACCTACGAGCAGTACTTC.

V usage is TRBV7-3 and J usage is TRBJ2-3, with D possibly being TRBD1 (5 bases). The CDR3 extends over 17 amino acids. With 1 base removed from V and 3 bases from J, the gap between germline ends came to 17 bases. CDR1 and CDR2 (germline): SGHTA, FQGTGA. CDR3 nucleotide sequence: TGTGCCAGCAGCTTAAGAGGAGTGGGGTCAGGGACAGATACGCAGTATTTT. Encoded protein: CASSLRGVGSGTDTQYF.

The CDR3 DNA reads as TGTGCCAGCAGTCGACCGGGGACAGATACGCAGTATTTT. Translated: CASSRPGTDTQYF. The V call is TRBV6-5, the J call TRBJ2-3; D is perhaps TRBD2 (5 bases). The CDR3 runs 13 residues. Germline V gives CDR1 MNHEY, CDR2 SVGAGI. V lost 5 bases, J lost 3 bases, and 9 bases lay in between.

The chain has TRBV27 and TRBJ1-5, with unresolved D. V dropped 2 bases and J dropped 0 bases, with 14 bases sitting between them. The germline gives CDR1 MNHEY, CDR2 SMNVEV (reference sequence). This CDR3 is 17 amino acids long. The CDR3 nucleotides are TGTGCCAGCAGTTTAAAGTGGGGAGTCAATAGCAATCAGCCCCAGCATTTT. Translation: CASSLKWGVNSNQPQHF.

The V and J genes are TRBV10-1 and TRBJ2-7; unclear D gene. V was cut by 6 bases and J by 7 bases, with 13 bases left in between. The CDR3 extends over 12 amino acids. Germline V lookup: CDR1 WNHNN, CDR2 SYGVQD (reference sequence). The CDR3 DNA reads TGCGCCAGCAGCCACATAGACGGGGAGCAGTACTTC. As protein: CASSHIDGEQYF.

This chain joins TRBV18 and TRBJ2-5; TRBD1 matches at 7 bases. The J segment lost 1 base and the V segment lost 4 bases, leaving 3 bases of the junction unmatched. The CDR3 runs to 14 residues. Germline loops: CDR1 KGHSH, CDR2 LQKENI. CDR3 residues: CASSLGQIQETQYF. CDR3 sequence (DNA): TGTGCCAGCTCACTGGGACAGATCCAAGAGACCCAGTACTTC.

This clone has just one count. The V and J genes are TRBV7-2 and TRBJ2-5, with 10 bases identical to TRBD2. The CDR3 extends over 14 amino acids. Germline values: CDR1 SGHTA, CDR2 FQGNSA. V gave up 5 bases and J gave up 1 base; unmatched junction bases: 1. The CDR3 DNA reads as TGTGCCAGCAGCCAGCGGGGGGGCCAAGAGACCCAGTACTTC. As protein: CASSQRGGQETQYF.